The present entry profiles one T cell receptor (beta chain) with its context. The antigen is undetermined. In germline, CDR1 is MNHEY, CDR2 SMNVEV (reference sequence). The CDR3 is made up of 16 amino acids. V was shortened by 5 bases and J by 14 bases, with 25 bases between the two germline ends. Measured with immunoSEQ multiplex PCR; TCRdb has only the in-frame clones, and not every one. The sample lists around 160,000 clones, roughly 90% occurring once. The source of the sample is a study of T cell responses to AZD1222 COVID-19 vaccine. Whole-study results and caveats: The peak T cell response came first, and repertoires were sampled only after it.

The sequencing here drew on peripheral blood, taken on day 0 of AZD1222 vaccination. The clonotype originates from an adult in good health. The rearrangement links TRBV27 to TRBJ1-6; a weak D match, TRBD1 (5 bases). CDR3 in amino acids: CASSRAGLVGNRTLHF. The CDR3 nucleotides read TGTGCCAGCAGTAGAGCGGGACTCGTGGGGAATAGAACCCTCCACTTT.